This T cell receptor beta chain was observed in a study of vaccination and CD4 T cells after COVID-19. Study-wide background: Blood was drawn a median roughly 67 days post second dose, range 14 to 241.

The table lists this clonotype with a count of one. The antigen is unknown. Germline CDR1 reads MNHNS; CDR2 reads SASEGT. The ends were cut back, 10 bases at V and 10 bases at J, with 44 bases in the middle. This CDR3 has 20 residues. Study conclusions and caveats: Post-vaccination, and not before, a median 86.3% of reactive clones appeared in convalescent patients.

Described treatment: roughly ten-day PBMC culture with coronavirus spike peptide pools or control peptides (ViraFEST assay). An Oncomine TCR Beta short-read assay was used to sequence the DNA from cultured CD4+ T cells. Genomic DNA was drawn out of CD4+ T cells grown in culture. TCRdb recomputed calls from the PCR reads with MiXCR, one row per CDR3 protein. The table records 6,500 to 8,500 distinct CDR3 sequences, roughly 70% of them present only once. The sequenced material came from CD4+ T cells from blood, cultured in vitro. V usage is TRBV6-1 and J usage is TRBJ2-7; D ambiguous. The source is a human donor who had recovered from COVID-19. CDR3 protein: CATARAPRKARNLQEITQYF. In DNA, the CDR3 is TGTGCCACCGCAAGGGCCCCCCGGAAAGCTCGGAATCTCCAAGAGATAACCCAGTACTTC.